What follows is one T cell receptor (beta chain) and its context. Its antigen is still unknown. Base quality data are lacking; no much larger clone is found one base away. These data originate in a study of blood T cell repertoires in COVID-19 (TCRdb year 2020). Regarding the research as a whole: Samples covering the acute and convalescent phases of COVID-19 were provided by collaborators in the United States, Italy and Spain. Where HLA class I and class II types were available, the types were taken from metadata supplied by the sample provider, not from assay-based typing. A freely available public database, intended as a resource for researchers studying the immune response to SARS-CoV-2, is where the repertoires were released. The material from the prospective study consisted of cDNA or gDNA derived from T cells, B-cell-depleted T cells, or PBMCs. Samples were obtained from the ongoing ImmuneRACE study (first 160 participants) and from over 1,000 subjects provided by 6 global collaborators. A de-identified subject ID, COVID-19 status, age in years and sex were almost always included in the sample metadata. Deeply sampled blood TCRbeta repertoires from subjects exposed to, actively infected with, or recovered from COVID-19 were included in the dataset.

The paper's findings and limits, for the study overall: The quantity of clinical and demographic metadata differed by source and by participant and was supplied without curation.

The collaborating institutions used their own protocols to collect whole blood in K2EDTA tubes. For TCRbeta analysis, collaborators shipped samples in one of three forms: frozen whole blood, isolated PBMCs, or DNA extracted from either of those sample types. TCRbeta CDR3 regions were amplified from genomic DNA using the immunoSEQ Assay, a bias-controlled multiplex PCR. In the source study's methods: Nucleated cell counts per sample were estimated from amplification of reference gene primers within the assay. Sequence reads were collapsed and filtered to measure the absolute abundance of every unique TCRbeta CDR3 rearrangement. For each sample, productive Simpson clonality was calculated as the square root of Simpson's diversity index over productive rearrangements. The source is immuneACCESS, and TCRdb retained only in-frame sequences with V and J called. Part of the clones is not carried over; for the studies checked, unresolved V genes explain less than half of this, and the remainder is unexplained. V and J calls and clone size follow that table, whereas D and trimming were derived from the DNA. The sample data list approximately 110,000 clones, and 81% of these were observed just once. The top ten hold over 8.5% of the sample.

At the junction V is shortened by 2 bases and J by 8 bases, with 16 bases in between. Including cysteine and phenylalanine, the CDR3 has 14 amino acids. Of the read, only the CDR3 DNA is kept; its 42 bases are in frame from base 1. The CDR1 and CDR2 encoded by the germline V gene are SGDLS and YYNGEE. This receptor was obtained from a woman between 65 and 79 years old with acute or convalescent COVID-19. The specimen sequenced was peripheral blood. The rearranged segments are TRBV9 and TRBJ1-2; the D gene remains uncertain. The CDR3: CASSVLPPLRGYTF. The sequenced DNA is TGTGCCAGCAGCGTCTTACCACCCCTGAGGGGCTACACCTTC.